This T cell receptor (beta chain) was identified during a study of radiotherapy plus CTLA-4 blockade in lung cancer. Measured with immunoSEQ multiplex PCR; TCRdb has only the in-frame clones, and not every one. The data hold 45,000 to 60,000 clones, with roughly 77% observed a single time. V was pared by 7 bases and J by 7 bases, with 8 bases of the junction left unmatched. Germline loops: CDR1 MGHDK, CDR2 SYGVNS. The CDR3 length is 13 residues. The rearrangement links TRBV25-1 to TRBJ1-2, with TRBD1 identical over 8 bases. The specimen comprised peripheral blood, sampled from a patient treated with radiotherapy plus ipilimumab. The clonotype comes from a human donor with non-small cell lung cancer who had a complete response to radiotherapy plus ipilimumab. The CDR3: CASNYGQGSGYTF. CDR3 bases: TGTGCCAGCAATTATGGACAGGGAAGTGGCTACACCTTC.